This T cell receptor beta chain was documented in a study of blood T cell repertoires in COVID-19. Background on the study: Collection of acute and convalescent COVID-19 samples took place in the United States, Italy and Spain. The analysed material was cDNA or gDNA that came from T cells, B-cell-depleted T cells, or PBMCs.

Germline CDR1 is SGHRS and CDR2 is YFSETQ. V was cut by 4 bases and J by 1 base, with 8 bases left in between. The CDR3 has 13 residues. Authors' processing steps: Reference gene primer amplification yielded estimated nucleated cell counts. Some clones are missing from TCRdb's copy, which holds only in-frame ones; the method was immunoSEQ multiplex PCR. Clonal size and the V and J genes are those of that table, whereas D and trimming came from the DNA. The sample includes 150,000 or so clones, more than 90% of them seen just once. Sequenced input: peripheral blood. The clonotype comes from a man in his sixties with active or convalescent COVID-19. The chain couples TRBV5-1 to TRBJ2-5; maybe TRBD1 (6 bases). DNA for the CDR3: TGCGCCAGCAGCGTGGACAGCCAAGAGACCCAGTACTTC. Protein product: CASSVDSQETQYF.